The clone carrying this T cell receptor beta chain appeared a few times. The sample is drawn from a study of cytomegalovirus exposure and HLA in healthy donors. Background on the study: A preliminary data release comprised 80 million or so unique TCRs obtained from HLA-typed donors.

This CDR3 has 15 amino acids. Trimming cost V 4 bases and J 4 bases; bases outside gene matches: 5. Germline CDR1 is SNHLY and CDR2 is FYNNEI. PCR used 60 Vbeta primers and 13 Jbeta primers. Profiled with immunoSEQ multiplex PCR; TCRdb holds only in-frame clones, not every one. The data hold around 170,000 clones, with approximately 78% observed a single time. The J gene is TRBJ2-7, the V gene TRBV2; the match to TRBD2 covers 12 bases. This TCR was recovered from a male donor in good health and CMV-seronegative. The sample was PBMCs. The CDR3 is CASSVPGLAGYEQYF. For the CDR3, the DNA is TGTGCCAGCAGTGTTCCGGGACTAGCGGGTTACGAGCAGTACTTC.